This passage covers 14 T cell receptor beta chains from one sample sequenced in a study of blood T cell repertoires in COVID-19. TCRdb's copy holds only in-frame clones and misses some; the assay was immunoSEQ multiplex PCR. The data contain approximately 67,000 clones, approximately 87% of them singletons. Sample: peripheral blood. Receptors were obtained from a middle-aged man with active COVID-19.

This clone was picked up one time. The rearrangement links TRBV11-3 to TRBJ1-6; a weak D match, TRBD1 (5 bases). CDR3 size: 14 residues. With 5 bases removed from V and 7 bases from J, the gap between germline ends came to 12 bases. Germline CDR1 and CDR2: SGHNT and YENEEA. The CDR3 coding sequence is TGTGCCAGCAGCGGAGGGACGGCGAATTCACCCCTCCACTTT. Its translation is CASSGGTANSPLHF. Looking up the rest from reference TRBV11-3 and TRBJ1-6 gives the full variable domain: EAGVVQSPRYKIIEKKQPVAFWCNPISGHNTLYWYLQNLGQGPELLIRYENEEAVDDSQLPKDRFSAERLKGVDSTLKIQPAELGDSAVYLCASSGGTANSPLHFGNGTRLTVT.

This clone occurred a few times. The chain combines TRBV12-3 or TRBV12-4 with TRBJ2-1; D is perhaps TRBD2 (6 bases). This CDR3 comprises 13 residues. Trimming shortened V by 3 bases and J by 10 bases, and 13 bases separated the two germline ends. CDR3 loop: CASSFGGRTEQFF. The CDR3 nucleotides read TGTGCCAGCAGTTTTGGAGGGCGGACAGAGCAGTTCTTC.

The rearrangement links TRBV4-3 to TRBJ2-1, with D possibly matching TRBD2 (6 bases). Trimming removed 0 bases from V and 7 bases from J, with 10 bases in between. Germline CDR1 reads LGHNA; CDR2 reads YSLEER. The CDR3 is 14 amino acids. The CDR3 bases are TGCGCCAGCAGCCAAGATCTGAGCGGGAATGAGCAGTTCTTC. Its protein product is CASSQDLSGNEQFF.

The chain uses TRBV29-1 and TRBJ2-3, with a weak D call TRBD1 (5 bases). The CDR3 is made up of 15 amino acids. Germline values: CDR1 SQVTM, CDR2 ANQGSEA. V was cut by 3 bases and J by 1 base, with 14 bases left in between. This CDR3 is CSVEYQGAGTDTQYF. The CDR3 DNA reads as TGCAGCGTTGAGTACCAGGGCGCTGGCACAGATACGCAGTATTTT.

The chain is built from TRBV19 and TRBJ2-7; no reliable D call. Germline lookup yields CDR1 LNHDA and CDR2 SQIVND (reference sequence). Trimming removed 4 bases at V and 0 bases at J, with 10 bases between. CDR3 size: 14 residues. The CDR3 region is CASSKPGLSYEQYF. The CDR3, as DNA: TGTGCCAGTAGTAAGCCAGGCCTCTCCTACGAGCAGTACTTC.

The chain couples TRBV7-2 to TRBJ1-4; TRBD1 matches at 12 bases. Germline values: CDR1 SGHTA, CDR2 FQGNSA. V lost 3 bases to trimming and J lost 8 bases; unmatched junction nucleotides: 7. The CDR3 has 16 residues. Here the CDR3 reads CASSLGGTGGREKLFF. The CDR3 bases are TGTGCCAGCAGCTTGGGAGGGACAGGGGGCAGGGAAAAACTGTTTTTT.

This clone was counted once. The chain uses TRBV28 and TRBJ1-5, with D maybe TRBD1 (5 bases). Germline CDR1 and CDR2: MDHEN and SYDVKM. V was clipped by 2 bases and J by 6 bases, with 11 bases between them. The CDR3 is made up of 14 amino acids. Here the CDR3 reads CASSLGGSSQPQHF. For the CDR3, the DNA is TGTGCCAGCAGTTTAGGGGGGAGTAGTCAGCCCCAGCATTTT.

The chain carries TRBV29-1 and TRBJ2-3; 8 bases align to TRBD2. This CDR3 has 15 amino acids. V was clipped by 0 bases and J by 5 bases; unmatched bases: 7. Germline-derived CDR1 and CDR2 are SQVTM and ANQGSEA. The CDR3 sequence: CSVEESAGVLDTQYF. CDR3 bases: TGCAGCGTTGAAGAGTCAGCGGGAGTTTTAGATACGCAGTATTTT.

V usage is TRBV24-1 and J usage is TRBJ2-1; 10 nucleotides agree with TRBD1. V lost 1 base and J lost 6; bases outside the gene matches: 5. The CDR3 spans 16 residues. Germline CDR1 KGHDR, CDR2 SFDVKD. The CDR3 sequence: CATSDFGQGGGNEQFF. CDR3 sequence (DNA): TGTGCCACCAGTGATTTCGGACAGGGGGGAGGCAATGAGCAGTTCTTC.

The rearrangement uses TRBV5-4 and TRBJ2-1, with 10 nucleotides matching TRBD2. V shed 3 bases, J shed 5 bases, and the junction held 5 bases outside the gene matches. This CDR3 contains 15 residues. The germline V gene encodes CDR1 SGHNT and CDR2 YYREEE (reference sequence). CDR3 sequence (DNA): TGTGCCAGCAGCTCCAGCGGGAGGGCCGACAATGAGCAGTTCTTC. Translating it yields CASSSSGRADNEQFF.

CDR3 protein: CASSAGTGGNVSPLHF. The CDR3 DNA sequence: TGTGCCAGCAGCGCCGGGACAGGGGGCAATGTTTCACCCCTCCACTTT. The rearrangement joins TRBV9 to TRBJ1-6; 12 nucleotides agree with TRBD1. Germline CDR1 SGDLS, CDR2 YYNGEE. The CDR3 runs 16 residues. J gave up 9 bases and V 3 bases, and 7 bases lay outside the gene matches.

The V and J genes are TRBV30 and TRBJ1-2; no clear D. V lost 3 bases, J lost 2 bases, and 13 bases lay in between. The germline gives CDR1 GTSNPN, CDR2 SVGIG (reference sequence). The CDR3 consists of 14 residues. The CDR3 DNA reads as TGTGCCTGGAGCTACCCACAGAACAACTATGGCTACACCTTC. Its translation is CAWSYPQNNYGYTF. The complete variable domain, with remaining parts taken from reference TRBV30 and TRBJ1-2, reads SQTIHQWPATLVQPVGSPLSLECTVEGTSNPNLYWYRQAAGRGLQLLFYSVGIGQISSEVPQNLSASRPQDRQFILSSKKLLLSDSGFYLCAWSYPQNNYGYTFGSGTRLTVV.

This clone appeared once. J is TRBJ2-6 and V is TRBV18, with 7 bases identical to TRBD1. The germline gives CDR1 KGHSH, CDR2 LQKENI. The CDR3 has 17 residues. After removal of 3 bases from V and 0 bases from J, the junction contained 5 bases not matched to a gene. CDR3 coding DNA: TGTGCCAGCTCACCGGCGACAGGGAGCTCTGGGGCCAACGTCCTGACTTTC. It translates to CASSPATGSSGANVLTF.

This chain uses TRBV28 with TRBJ2-7; tentatively, D is TRBD2 (6 bases). The CDR3 sequence is 16 residues long. V lost 7 bases and J 5 bases, leaving 24 bases between the germline ends. Per the germline V gene, CDR1 is MDHEN and CDR2 is SYDVKM. The CDR3 nucleotides are TGTGCCAGCACCTTAGGAGGCACTAGCCCAAGGAACGAGCAGTACTTC. Translated, it gives CASTLGGTSPRNEQYF.